This TCR beta chain is from a study of blood T cells in healthy people across ages. Study findings and constraints: Estimates of diversity drawn from one million T cells were considered underestimates.

The CDR3 is 15 residues long. Germline V CDR1 and CDR2: MDHEN, SYDVKM. With respect to this clonotype: Its antigen is not known.

A second PCR of about 7 to 12 cycles used a sample-barcoded 5' primer and a J-beta primer mix. TCRdb passed the 5' RACE reads through MiXCR, listing each CDR3 protein once. The profile shows 850,000 to 1,000,000 distinct CDR3 sequences, just over 50% of them singletons. The material sequenced was blood. The rearrangement uses TRBV28 and TRBJ2-4; 15 bases fit TRBD2. TRBJ2-7 matches the DNA end more closely, so the J call is doubtful. The receptor comes from a woman aged 55-75 years in good health. The CDR3 nucleotides read TGTGCCAGCAGGGGGACTAGCGGGAGGTTCTACGAGCAGTACTTC. The encoded protein is CASRGTSGRFYEQYF.